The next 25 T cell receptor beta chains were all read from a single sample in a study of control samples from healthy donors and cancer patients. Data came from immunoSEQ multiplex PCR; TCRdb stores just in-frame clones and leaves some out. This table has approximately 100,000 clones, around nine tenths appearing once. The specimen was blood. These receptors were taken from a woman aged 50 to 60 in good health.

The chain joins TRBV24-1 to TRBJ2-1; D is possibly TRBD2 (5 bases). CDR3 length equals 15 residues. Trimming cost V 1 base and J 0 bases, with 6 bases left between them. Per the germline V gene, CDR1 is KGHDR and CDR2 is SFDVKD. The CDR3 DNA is TGTGCCACCAGTGATTTAGACTACTCCTACAATGAGCAGTTCTTC. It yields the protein CATSDLDYSYNEQFF.

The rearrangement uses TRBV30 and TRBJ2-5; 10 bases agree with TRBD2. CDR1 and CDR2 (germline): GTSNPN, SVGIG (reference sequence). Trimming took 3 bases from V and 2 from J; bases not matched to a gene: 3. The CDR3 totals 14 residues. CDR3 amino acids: CAWRLAGLQETQYF. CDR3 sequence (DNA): TGTGCCTGGAGACTAGCGGGGTTGCAAGAGACCCAGTACTTC.

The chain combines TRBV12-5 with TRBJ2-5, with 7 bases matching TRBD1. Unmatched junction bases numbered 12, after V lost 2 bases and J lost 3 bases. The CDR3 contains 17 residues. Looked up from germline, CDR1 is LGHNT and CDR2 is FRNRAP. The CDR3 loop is CASGLPVTGHGEETQYF. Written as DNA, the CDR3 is TGTGCTAGTGGTTTGCCAGTGACAGGGCATGGGGAAGAGACCCAGTACTTC. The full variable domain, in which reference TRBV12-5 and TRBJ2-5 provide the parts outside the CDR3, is DARVTQTPRHKVTEMGQEVTMRCQPILGHNTVFWYRQTMMQGLELLAYFRNRAPLDDSGMPKDRFSAEMPDATLATLKIQPSEPRDSAVYFCASGLPVTGHGEETQYFGPGTRLLVL.

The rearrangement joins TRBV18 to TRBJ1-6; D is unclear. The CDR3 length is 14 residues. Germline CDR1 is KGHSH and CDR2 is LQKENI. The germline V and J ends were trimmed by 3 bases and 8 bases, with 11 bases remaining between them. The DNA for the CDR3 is TGTGCCAGCTCACCCGGCGGACCACATTCACCCCTCCACTTT. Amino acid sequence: CASSPGGPHSPLHF. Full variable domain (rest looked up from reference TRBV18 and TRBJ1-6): NAGVMQNPRHLVRRRGQEARLRCSPMKGHSHVYWYRQLPEEGLKFMVYLQKENIIDESGMPKERFSAEFPKEGPSILRIQQVVRGDSAAYFCASSPGGPHSPLHFGNGTRLTVT.

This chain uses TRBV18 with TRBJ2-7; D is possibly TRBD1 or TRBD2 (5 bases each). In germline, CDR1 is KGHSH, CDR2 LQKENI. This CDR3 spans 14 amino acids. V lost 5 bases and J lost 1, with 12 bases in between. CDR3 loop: CASSGTGRSYEQYV. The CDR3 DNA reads TGTGCCAGCTCAGGAACGGGACGGTCCTACGAGCAGTACGTC.

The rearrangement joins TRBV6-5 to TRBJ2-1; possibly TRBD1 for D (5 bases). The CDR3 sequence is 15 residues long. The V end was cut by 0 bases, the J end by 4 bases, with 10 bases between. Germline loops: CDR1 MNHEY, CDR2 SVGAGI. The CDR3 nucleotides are TGTGCCAGCAGTTACTCGCAGGGTGGTTACAATGAGCAGTTCTTC. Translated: CASSYSQGGYNEQFF.

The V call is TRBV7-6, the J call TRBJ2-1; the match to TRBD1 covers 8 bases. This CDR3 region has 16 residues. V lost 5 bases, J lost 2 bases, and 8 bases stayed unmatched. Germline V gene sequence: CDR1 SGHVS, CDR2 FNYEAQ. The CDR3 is CASSITGTGTYNEQFF. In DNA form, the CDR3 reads TGTGCCAGCAGCATTACCGGGACAGGTACCTACAATGAGCAGTTCTTC.

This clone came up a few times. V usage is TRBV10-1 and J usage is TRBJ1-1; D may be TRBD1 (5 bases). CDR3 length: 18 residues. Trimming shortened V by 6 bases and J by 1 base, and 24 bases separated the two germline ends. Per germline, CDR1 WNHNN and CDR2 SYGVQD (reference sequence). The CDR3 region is CASRGRIGGIVSNTEAFF. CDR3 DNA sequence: TGCGCCAGCAGGGGCAGGATCGGGGGAATTGTTTCGAACACTGAAGCTTTCTTT.

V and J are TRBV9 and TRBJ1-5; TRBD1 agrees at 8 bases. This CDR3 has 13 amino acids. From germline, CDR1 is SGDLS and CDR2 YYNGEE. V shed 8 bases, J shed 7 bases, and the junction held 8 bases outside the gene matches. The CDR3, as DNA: TGTGCCAGTAGCACAGGGGGAGTCCAGCCCCAGCATTTT. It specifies CASSTGGVQPQHF.

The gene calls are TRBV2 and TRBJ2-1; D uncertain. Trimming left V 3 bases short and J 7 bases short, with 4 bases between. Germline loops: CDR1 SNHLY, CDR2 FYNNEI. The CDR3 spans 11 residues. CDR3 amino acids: CASSEVNEQFF. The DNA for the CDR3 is TGTGCCAGCAGTGAGGTTAATGAGCAGTTCTTC.

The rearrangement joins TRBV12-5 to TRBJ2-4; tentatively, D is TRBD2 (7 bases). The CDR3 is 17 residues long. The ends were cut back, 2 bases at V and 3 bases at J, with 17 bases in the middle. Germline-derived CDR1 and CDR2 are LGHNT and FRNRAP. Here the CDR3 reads CASGLLRGAYGKNIQYF. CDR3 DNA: TGTGCTAGTGGTTTGTTACGGGGGGCCTATGGCAAAAACATTCAGTACTTC. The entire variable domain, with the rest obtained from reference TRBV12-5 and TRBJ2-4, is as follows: DARVTQTPRHKVTEMGQEVTMRCQPILGHNTVFWYRQTMMQGLELLAYFRNRAPLDDSGMPKDRFSAEMPDATLATLKIQPSEPRDSAVYFCASGLLRGAYGKNIQYFGAGTRLSVL.

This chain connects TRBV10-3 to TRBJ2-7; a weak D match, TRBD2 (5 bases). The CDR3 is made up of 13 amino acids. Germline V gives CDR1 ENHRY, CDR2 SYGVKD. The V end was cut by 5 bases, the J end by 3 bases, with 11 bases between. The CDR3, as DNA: TGTGCCATCAGTCACGGACGGGACTACGAGCAGTACGTC. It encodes CAISHGRDYEQYV.

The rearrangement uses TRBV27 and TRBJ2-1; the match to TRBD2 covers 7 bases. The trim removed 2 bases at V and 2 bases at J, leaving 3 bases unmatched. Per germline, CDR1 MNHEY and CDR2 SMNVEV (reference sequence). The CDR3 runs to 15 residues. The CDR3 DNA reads TGTGCCAGCAGTTTAGAAGCGGGGACCTACAATGAGCAGTTCTTC. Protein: CASSLEAGTYNEQFF.

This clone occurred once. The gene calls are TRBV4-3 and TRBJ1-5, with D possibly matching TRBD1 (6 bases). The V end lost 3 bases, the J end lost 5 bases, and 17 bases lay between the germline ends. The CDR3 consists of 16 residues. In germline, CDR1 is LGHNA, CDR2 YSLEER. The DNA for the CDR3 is TGCGCCAGCAGCCAGGACTGGGGGCAGGTCTATCAGCCCCAGCATTTT. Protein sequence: CASSQDWGQVYQPQHF.

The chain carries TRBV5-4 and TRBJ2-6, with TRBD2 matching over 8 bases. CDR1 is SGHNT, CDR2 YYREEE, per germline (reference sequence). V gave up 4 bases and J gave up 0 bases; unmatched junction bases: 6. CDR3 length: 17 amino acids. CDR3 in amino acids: CASSREGFLSGANVLTF. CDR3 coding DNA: TGTGCCAGCAGCCGGGAGGGGTTTCTCTCTGGGGCCAACGTCCTGACTTTC.

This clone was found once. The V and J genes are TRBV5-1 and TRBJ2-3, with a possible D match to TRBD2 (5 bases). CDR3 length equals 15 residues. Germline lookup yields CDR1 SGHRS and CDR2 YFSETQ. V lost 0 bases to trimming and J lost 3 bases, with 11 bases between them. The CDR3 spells CASSLAGIGTDTQYF. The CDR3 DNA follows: TGCGCCAGCAGCTTGGCCGGGATAGGGACAGATACGCAGTATTTT. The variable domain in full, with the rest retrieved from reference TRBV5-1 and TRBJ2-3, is KAGVTQTPRYLIKTRGQQVTLSCSPISGHRSVSWYQQTPGQGLQFLFEYFSETQRNKGNFPGRFSGRQFSNSRSEMNVSTLELGDSALYLCASSLAGIGTDTQYFGPGTRLTVL.

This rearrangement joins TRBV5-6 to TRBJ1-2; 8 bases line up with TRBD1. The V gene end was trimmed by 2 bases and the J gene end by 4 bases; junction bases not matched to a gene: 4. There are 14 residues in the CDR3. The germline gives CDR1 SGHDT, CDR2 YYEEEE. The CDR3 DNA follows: TGTGCCAGCAGCTTTGGGACAGGCACCTATGGCTACACCTTC. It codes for CASSFGTGTYGYTF.

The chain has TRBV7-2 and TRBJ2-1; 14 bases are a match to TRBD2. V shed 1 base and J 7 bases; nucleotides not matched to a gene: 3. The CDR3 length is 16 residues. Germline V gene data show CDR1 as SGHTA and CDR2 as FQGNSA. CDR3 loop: CASSLEGTSGSNEQFF. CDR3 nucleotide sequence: TGTGCCAGCAGCTTAGAGGGGACTAGCGGGAGTAATGAGCAGTTCTTC.

DNA for the CDR3: TGCAGCGTCCCACCCTCCGGGACTAGTAACAATGAGCAGTTCTTC. It is translated as CSVPPSGTSNNEQFF. V and J are TRBV29-1 and TRBJ2-1; 8 nucleotides agree with TRBD2. CDR1 is SQVTM and CDR2 is ANQGSEA in the germline V gene. The CDR3 runs 15 residues. V was pared by 6 bases and J by 5 bases, with 12 bases of the junction left unmatched.

CDR3 nucleotide sequence: TGCAGCGTTGCGAGGGACAGGGTGTACAATGAGCAGTTCTTC. The encoded protein is CSVARDRVYNEQFF. The chain joins TRBV29-1 to TRBJ2-1; 9 bases fit TRBD1. This CDR3 spans 14 amino acids. Losses at the gene ends were 4 bases for V and 4 bases for J; bases not matched to a gene: 5. Germline V lookup: CDR1 SQVTM, CDR2 ANQGSEA.

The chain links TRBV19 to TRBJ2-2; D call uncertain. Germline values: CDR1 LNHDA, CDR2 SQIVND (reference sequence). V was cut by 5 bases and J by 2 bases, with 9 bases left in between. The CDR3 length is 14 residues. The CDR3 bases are TGTGCCAGTAGTGTGACAAGCAACACCGGGGAGCTGTTTTTT. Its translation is CASSVTSNTGELFF.

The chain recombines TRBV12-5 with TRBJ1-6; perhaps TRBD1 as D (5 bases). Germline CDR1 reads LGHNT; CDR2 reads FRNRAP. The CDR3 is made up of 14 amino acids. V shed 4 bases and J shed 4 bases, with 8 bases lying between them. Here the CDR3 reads CASGSGPYNSPLHF. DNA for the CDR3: TGTGCTAGTGGTTCGGGACCTTATAATTCACCCCTCCACTTT.

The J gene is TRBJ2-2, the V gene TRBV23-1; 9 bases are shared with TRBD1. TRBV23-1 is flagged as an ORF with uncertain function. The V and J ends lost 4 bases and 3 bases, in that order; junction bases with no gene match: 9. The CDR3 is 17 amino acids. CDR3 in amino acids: CASSPPRTGVDTGELFF. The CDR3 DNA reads TGCGCCAGCAGTCCCCCCCGGACAGGGGTGGACACCGGGGAGCTGTTTTTT.

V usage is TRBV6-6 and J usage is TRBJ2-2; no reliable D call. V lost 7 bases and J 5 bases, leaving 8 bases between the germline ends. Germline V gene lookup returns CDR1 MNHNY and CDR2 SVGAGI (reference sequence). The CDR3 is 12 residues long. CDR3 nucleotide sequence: TGTGCCAGCACTAAGACTACCGGGGAGCTGTTTTTT. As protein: CASTKTTGELFF.

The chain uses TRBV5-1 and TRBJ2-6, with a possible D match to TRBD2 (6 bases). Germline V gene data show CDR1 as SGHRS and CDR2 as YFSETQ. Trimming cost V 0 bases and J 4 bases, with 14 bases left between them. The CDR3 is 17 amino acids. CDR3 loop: CASSLAVGTSGANVLTF. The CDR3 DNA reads TGCGCCAGCAGCTTGGCGGTGGGCACTAGCGGGGCCAACGTCCTGACTTTC.